Listed here is a single T cell receptor (beta chain). Its antigen is unidentified. The CDR3 is 13 residues long. The V end was cut by 4 bases, the J end by 4 bases, with 9 bases between. Germline-derived CDR1 and CDR2 are SGHRS and YFSETQ. The PCR contained 60 Vbeta and 13 Jbeta primers. Using immunoSEQ multiplex PCR, the repertoire was profiled, and TCRdb retains in-frame clones only, with some absent. The sample has roughly 150,000 clones, 65% to 85% seen once; the top ten hold about 6.4%. The entry originates in a study of cytomegalovirus exposure and HLA in healthy donors. Findings and caveats of the study: Analyses of presence/absence relied on an assumption of roughly uniform sequencing depth across donors.

The chain joins TRBV5-1 to TRBJ1-5; the D gene is possibly TRBD1 (6 bases). The sequence derives from a young man in good health and CMV-seronegative. Sequencing was done on a sample of PBMCs. The CDR3, as DNA: TGCGCCAGCAGCCCTGGACAGAATCAGCCCCAGCATTTT. Residues: CASSPGQNQPQHF.